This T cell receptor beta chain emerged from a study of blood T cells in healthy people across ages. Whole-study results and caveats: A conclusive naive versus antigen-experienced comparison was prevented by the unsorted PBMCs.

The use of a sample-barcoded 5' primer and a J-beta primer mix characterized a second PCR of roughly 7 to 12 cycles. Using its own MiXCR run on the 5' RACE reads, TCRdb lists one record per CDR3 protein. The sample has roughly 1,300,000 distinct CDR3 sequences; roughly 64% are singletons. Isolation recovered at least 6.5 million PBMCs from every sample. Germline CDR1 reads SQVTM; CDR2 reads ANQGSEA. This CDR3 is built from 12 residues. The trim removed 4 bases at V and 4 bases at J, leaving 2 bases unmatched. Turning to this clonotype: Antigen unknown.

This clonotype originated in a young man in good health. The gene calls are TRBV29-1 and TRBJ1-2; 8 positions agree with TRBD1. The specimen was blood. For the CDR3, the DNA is TGCAGCGTTGTGACAGGGGCCTATGGCTACACCTTC. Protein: CSVVTGAYGYTF. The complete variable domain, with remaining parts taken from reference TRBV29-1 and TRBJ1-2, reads SAVISQKPSRDICQRGTSLTIQCQVDSQVTMMFWYRQQPGQSLTLIATANQGSEATYESGFVIDKFPISRPNLTFSTLTVSNMSPEDSSIYLCSVVTGAYGYTFGSGTRLTVV.